One and the same sample provided the 32 T cell receptor beta chains below, sequenced in a study of T cells expressing NK-cell markers (TCRdb year 2020). Libraries were prepared through 5' RACE. TCRdb shows the sequencer as Illumina HiSeq 2000. TCRdb reprocessed the reads and provides one entry for every CDR3 protein sequence; no DNA is given. The table kept for this sample lists some 300,000 distinct CDR3 sequences. 0.39% of the sample is in the top ten clones. Sample: blood T cells: a sorted CD56 or NKG2C T cell subset, CD4+ or CD8+ T cells, or bulk PBMC T cells (not recorded which). These receptors were taken from a man aged 18-30 years in good health. Donor details come from another sample of the same person, matched by shared clones.

This chain links TRBV4-2 with TRBJ2-5; without DNA, the TCRdb call of TRBD2 cannot be checked. The CDR3 runs to 17 residues. CDR1 is LGHNA, CDR2 YNFKEQ, per germline. This chain's CDR3 is CASSQADWIAGGETQYF.

V gene TRBV11-2 combines with J gene TRBJ2-5; TCRdb's assignment of TRBD2 cannot be checked, as there is no DNA. From germline, CDR1 is SGHAT and CDR2 FQNNGV. This CDR3 region has 17 residues. The CDR3 reads CASSNFLGLAGKETQYF. Filled out from reference TRBV11-2 and TRBJ2-5, the complete variable domain reads EAGVAQSPRYKIIEKRQSVAFWCNPISGHATLYWYQQILGQGPKLLIQFQNNGVVDDSQLPKDRFSAERLKGVDSTLKIQPAKLEDSAVYLCASSNFLGLAGKETQYFGPGTRLLVL.

The chain combines TRBV6-1 with TRBJ2-5; absent DNA, TCRdb's TRBD1 call cannot be checked. The germline CDR1 and CDR2 sequences are MNHNS and SASEGT. The CDR3 is 14 residues long. CDR3 sequence: CASSRPGQGETQYF.

V and J are TRBV7-9 and TRBJ2-1; TCRdb's assignment of TRBD1 cannot be checked, as there is no DNA. The germline CDR1 and CDR2 sequences are SEHNR and FQNEAQ (reference sequence). CDR3 size: 17 residues. This chain's CDR3 is CASSLVGRGKSYNEQFF.

This CDR3 reads CSVAREATDTQYF. The genes are TRBV29-1 and TRBJ2-3; the TCRdb call, TRBD2, lacks DNA for checking. The CDR3 is 13 amino acids. The germline V gene has CDR1 SQVTM and CDR2 ANQGSEA.

J is TRBJ1-5 and V is TRBV12-3 or TRBV12-4. The CDR3 runs to 13 residues. The CDR3 region is CASSLGTNQPQHF.

The gene calls are TRBV5-1 and TRBJ2-1; TCRdb's D gene call, TRBD1, goes unchecked for lack of DNA. The length of the CDR3 is 16 residues. Germline V gene lookup returns CDR1 SGHRS and CDR2 YFSETQ. The CDR3 protein is CASSSGWDTRYNEQFF.

The V call is TRBV6-5, the J call TRBJ2-7; TCRdb designates TRBD1, a call that cannot be tested without DNA. Germline V gene sequence: CDR1 MNHEY, CDR2 SVGAGI. The CDR3 contains 14 residues. CDR3 region: CASSFGTGIYEQYF.

CDR3 region: CSARLSSVAGNYGYTF. The chain links TRBV20-1 to TRBJ1-2; TCRdb names TRBD1, which stays unverified in the absence of DNA. In germline, CDR1 is DFQATT, CDR2 SNEGSKA (reference sequence). CDR3 length: 16 amino acids.

The rearrangement joins TRBV20-1 to TRBJ2-3; TCRdb's D call, TRBD2, is unchecked because there is no DNA. This CDR3 is 17 amino acids long. Germline values: CDR1 DFQATT, CDR2 SNEGSKA (reference sequence). The CDR3 protein is CSAPGFSGRTSTDTQYF.

This chain joins TRBV5-4 and TRBJ2-1; TCRdb indicates TRBD1, and absent DNA this call remains unverified. CDR3 length equals 16 residues. Per germline, CDR1 SGHNT and CDR2 YYREEE (reference sequence). The CDR3 spells CASSTEGTITYNEQFF.

The J gene is TRBJ2-5, the V gene TRBV12-3 or TRBV12-4; TCRdb's assignment of TRBD2 cannot be checked, as there is no DNA. There are 16 residues in the CDR3. The CDR3 region is CASSHGTSGRSETQYF.

The rearrangement joins TRBV11-2 to TRBJ2-7; absent DNA, TCRdb's TRBD1 call cannot be checked. Germline V gene data show CDR1 as SGHAT and CDR2 as FQNNGV. This CDR3 spans 16 amino acids. The CDR3 sequence: CASSARGTGGGYEQYF. The complete variable domain, with remaining parts taken from reference TRBV11-2 and TRBJ2-7, reads EAGVAQSPRYKIIEKRQSVAFWCNPISGHATLYWYQQILGQGPKLLIQFQNNGVVDDSQLPKDRFSAERLKGVDSTLKIQPAKLEDSAVYLCASSARGTGGGYEQYFGPGTRLTVT.

The chain combines TRBV6-1 with TRBJ2-3; TCRdb's D call of TRBD1 is untestable without DNA. There are 13 residues in the CDR3. CDR1 MNHNS and CDR2 SASEGT come from the germline V gene. CDR3 amino acids: CASSPPGVTTQYF.

The chain uses TRBV12-3 or TRBV12-4 and TRBJ2-7; without DNA, the TCRdb call of TRBD2 cannot be checked. The CDR3 has 15 amino acids. This CDR3 is CASSSRQLGGYEQYF.

The CDR3 sequence: CASSVESGEQFF. This rearrangement joins TRBV9 to TRBJ2-1; absent DNA, TCRdb's TRBD2 call cannot be checked. The CDR3 length is 12 residues. Germline CDR1 SGDLS, CDR2 YYNGEE. The full variable domain, in which reference TRBV9 and TRBJ2-1 provide the parts outside the CDR3, is DSGVTQTPKHLITATGQRVTLRCSPRSGDLSVYWYQQSLDQGLQFLIQYYNGEERAKGNILERFSAQQFPDLHSELNLSSLELGDSALYFCASSVESGEQFFGPGTRLTVL.

V gene TRBV27 combines with J gene TRBJ1-3; TCRdb's D gene call, TRBD1, goes unchecked for lack of DNA. The CDR3 extends over 17 amino acids. Per the germline V gene, CDR1 is MNHEY and CDR2 is SMNVEV (reference sequence). The CDR3 is CASPNPGQGAPGNTIYF.

The rearrangement links TRBV7-6 to TRBJ2-5; without DNA, the TCRdb call of TRBD2 cannot be checked. The CDR3 is 15 amino acids. CDR1 is SGHVS and CDR2 is FNYEAQ in the germline V gene. The CDR3 sequence: CASSLESSVQETQYF.

The rearrangement links TRBV18 to TRBJ1-3; without DNA, the TCRdb call of TRBD1 cannot be checked. CDR3 length: 14 residues. Germline-derived CDR1 and CDR2 are KGHSH and LQKENI. The CDR3 spells CASSPRQGGDTIYF.

The gene calls are TRBV24-1 and TRBJ1-1; TCRdb's assignment of TRBD1 cannot be checked, as there is no DNA. The CDR3 extends over 15 amino acids. Germline V lookup: CDR1 KGHDR, CDR2 SFDVKD. The chain's CDR3 is CATSDPQQGNTEAFF.

This CDR3 reads CASRVSGSVTNEQFF. The chain joins TRBV12-3 or TRBV12-4 to TRBJ2-1. The CDR3 consists of 15 residues.

The chain links TRBV30 to TRBJ1-6; without DNA, the TCRdb call of TRBD1 cannot be checked. From germline, CDR1 is GTSNPN and CDR2 SVGIG (reference sequence). The CDR3 has 14 residues. CDR3 residues: CAWSDTGGKSPLHF.

V is TRBV7-2 and J is TRBJ2-1. Germline V gene lookup returns CDR1 SGHTA and CDR2 FQGNSA. The CDR3 extends over 14 amino acids. CDR3 residues: CASSLSLADNEQFF.

This rearrangement joins TRBV7-3 to TRBJ2-1; TCRdb's D call of TRBD1 is untestable without DNA. There are 16 residues in the CDR3. Looked up from germline, CDR1 is SGHTA and CDR2 is FQGTGA. CDR3 loop: CASSLGPGQGTHEQFF.

The chain uses TRBV7-8 and TRBJ2-1; absent DNA, TCRdb's TRBD2 call cannot be checked. The CDR3 sequence is 12 residues long. Germline lookup yields CDR1 SGHVS and CDR2 FQNEAQ. CDR3: CASSDSPMGQFF.

V and J are TRBV19 and TRBJ2-1; there is no DNA to check the TCRdb D call of TRBD2. CDR1 is LNHDA, CDR2 SQIVND, per germline (reference sequence). This CDR3 has 15 amino acids. The CDR3 region is CASMEVVGRVDEQFF. The full variable domain, rest sourced from reference TRBV19 and TRBJ2-1, is DGGITQSPKYLFRKEGQNVTLSCEQNLNHDAMYWYRQDPGQGLRLIYYSQIVNDFQKGDIAEGYSVSREKKESFPLTVTSAQKNPTAFYLCASMEVVGRVDEQFFGPGTRLTVL.

The rearrangement links TRBV15 to TRBJ1-2; TCRdb names TRBD1, which stays unverified in the absence of DNA. The CDR3 consists of 13 residues. Germline V gene lookup returns CDR1 LNHNV and CDR2 YYDKDF (reference sequence). The CDR3 region is CATSNGTRKRYTF. The whole variable domain, remainder taken from reference TRBV15 and TRBJ1-2, is DAMVIQNPRYQVTQFGKPVTLSCSQTLNHNVMYWYQQKSSQAPKLLFHYYDKDFNNEADTPDNFQSRRPNTSFCFLDIRSPGLGDTAMYLCATSNGTRKRYTFGSGTRLTVV.

The chain uses TRBV7-9 and TRBJ1-2. The CDR3 has 14 residues. Germline V gene lookup returns CDR1 SEHNR and CDR2 FQNEAQ (reference sequence). The CDR3 is CASRTEELPYGYTF.

The rearrangement uses TRBV7-2 and TRBJ2-1; TCRdb indicates TRBD2, and absent DNA this call remains unverified. CDR1 is SGHTA, CDR2 FQGNSA, per germline. There are 16 residues in the CDR3. CDR3 sequence reads: CASSLAAGSSYNEQFF.

V usage is TRBV29-1 and J usage is TRBJ2-7. The CDR3 totals 12 residues. Germline values: CDR1 SQVTM, CDR2 ANQGSEA. CDR3: CSVELGQYEQYF.

This rearrangement joins TRBV6-1 to TRBJ2-5; the D call of TRBD1 rests on TCRdb alone, since no DNA is present to check it. This CDR3 has 15 amino acids. Germline V gene sequence: CDR1 MNHNS, CDR2 SASEGT. Here the CDR3 reads CASQTGQGSQETQYF.

The chain employs TRBV29-1 and TRBJ2-7; the D gene TCRdb calls, TRBD2, cannot be checked with no DNA. The CDR3 covers 15 residues. Germline assignment: CDR1 SQVTM and CDR2 ANQGSEA. CDR3 region: CSVGTSGIFTYEQYF.